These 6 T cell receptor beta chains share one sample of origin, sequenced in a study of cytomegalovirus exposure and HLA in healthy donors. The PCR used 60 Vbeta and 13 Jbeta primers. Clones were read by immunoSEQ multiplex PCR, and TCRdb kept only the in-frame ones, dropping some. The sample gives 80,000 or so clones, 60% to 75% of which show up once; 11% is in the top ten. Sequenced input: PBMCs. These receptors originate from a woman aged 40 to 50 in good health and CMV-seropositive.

The CDR3 reads CASSEAGYTF. DNA of the CDR3: TGTGCCAGCAGTGAAGCTGGCTACACCTTC. This chain uses TRBV6-5 with TRBJ1-2, with unresolved D. There are 10 residues in the CDR3. The germline V and J ends were trimmed by 5 bases and 7 bases, with 5 bases remaining between them. Germline V lookup: CDR1 MNHEY, CDR2 SVGAGI.

CDR3 in amino acids: CASSPGLAGRSRETQYF. In DNA form, the CDR3 reads TGCGCCAGCAGCCCGGGACTAGCGGGTCGGTCACGAGAGACCCAGTACTTC. The rearrangement joins TRBV5-1 to TRBJ2-5, with 12 bases lining up with TRBD2. Per the germline V gene, CDR1 is SGHRS and CDR2 is YFSETQ. This CDR3 spans 17 amino acids. V lost 4 bases, J lost 4 bases, and 11 bases stayed unmatched.

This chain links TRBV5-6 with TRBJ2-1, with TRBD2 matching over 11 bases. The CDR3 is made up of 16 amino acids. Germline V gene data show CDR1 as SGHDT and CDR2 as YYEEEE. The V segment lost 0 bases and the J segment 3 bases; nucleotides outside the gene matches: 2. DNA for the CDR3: TGTGCCAGCAGCTTGGTAGGGACTAGCGGCTACAATGAGCAGTTCTTC. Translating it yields CASSLVGTSGYNEQFF.

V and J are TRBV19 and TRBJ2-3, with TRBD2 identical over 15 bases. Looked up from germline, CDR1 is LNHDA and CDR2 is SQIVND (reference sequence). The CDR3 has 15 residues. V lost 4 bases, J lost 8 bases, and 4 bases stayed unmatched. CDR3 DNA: TGTGCCAGTAGTACGGGACTAGCGGGGGGTGGTACGCAGTATTTT. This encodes CASSTGLAGGGTQYF.

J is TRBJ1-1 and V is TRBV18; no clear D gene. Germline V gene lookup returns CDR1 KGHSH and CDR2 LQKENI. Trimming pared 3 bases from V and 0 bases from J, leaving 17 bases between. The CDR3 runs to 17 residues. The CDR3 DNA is TGTGCCAGCTCACCCGTTGGAGGGAATAGTATGAACACTGAAGCTTTCTTT. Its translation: CASSPVGGNSMNTEAFF.

The DNA for the CDR3 is TGTGCCAGCAGCGTGGGACTTCAGGACACAGATACGCAGTATTTT. Amino acids: CASSVGLQDTDTQYF. This rearrangement joins TRBV9 to TRBJ2-3; the D gene is possibly TRBD2 (6 bases). Germline V gene sequence: CDR1 SGDLS, CDR2 YYNGEE. This CDR3 is built from 15 residues. Trimming left V 2 bases short and J 2 bases short, with 12 bases between. Filled out from reference TRBV9 and TRBJ2-3, the complete variable domain reads DSGVTQTPKHLITATGQRVTLRCSPRSGDLSVYWYQQSLDQGLQFLIQYYNGEERAKGNILERFSAQQFPDLHSELNLSSLELGDSALYFCASSVGLQDTDTQYFGPGTRLTVL.